These 13 T cell receptor beta chains were all obtained from the same sample, sequenced in a study of esophageal squamous cell carcinoma under preoperative chemotherapy. A single record per CDR3 protein comes from TCRdb applying MiXCR to the PCR reads. The table shows about 32,000 distinct CDR3 sequences, with around 50% occurring only once. Described time point: after preoperative PTX-NDP chemotherapy. The sample here was taken from a patient given preoperative chemotherapy. The receptor source for this set is a human donor with esophageal squamous cell carcinoma. The donor label of this sample is uncertain.

A few counts support this clonotype. V gene TRBV19 combines with J gene TRBJ2-3; D is possibly TRBD2 (5 bases). V lost 5 bases and J lost 5, with 11 bases in between. Germline CDR1 LNHDA, CDR2 SQIVND (reference sequence). There are 13 residues in the CDR3. The CDR3 sequence: CASSLRTGDTQYF. In DNA, the CDR3 is TGTGCCAGTAGTTTACGGACTGGAGATACGCAGTATTTT.

Comments on this clonotype: The junction departs from germline at one end; a sequencing error may be responsible. The chain employs TRBV6-1 and TRBJ2-5; D is ambiguous. Germline CDR1 MNHNS, CDR2 SASEGT. This CDR3 has 13 residues. CDR3 nucleotides: TGTGCCAGCAGTGAAAGGTGGCAAGAGACCCAGACCTTC. Encoded protein: CASSERWQETQTF.

This clonotype was seen many times. The chain combines TRBV10-3 with TRBJ2-5; D is ambiguous. Trimming shortened V by 0 bases and J by 4 bases, and 12 bases separated the two germline ends. The CDR3 is made up of 15 amino acids. Germline lookup yields CDR1 ENHRY and CDR2 SYGVKD. The CDR3 DNA follows: TGTGCCATCAGTGAGTCTCAAGTCCTTCGAGAGACCCAGTACTTC. Its protein product is CAISESQVLRETQYF.

In its sample, this clonotype was seen once. The V call is TRBV7-2, the J call TRBJ2-5; 7 bases are a match to TRBD2. Germline V CDR1 and CDR2: SGHTA, FQGNSA. CDR3 length: 14 residues. The CDR3 reads CAGIGGSGPETQYF. The CDR3 DNA follows: TGTGCGGGGATCGGGGGGAGTGGCCCCGAGACCCAGTACTTC. The full variable domain, with the rest looked up from reference TRBV7-2 and TRBJ2-5, is GAGVSQSPSNKVTEKGKDVELRCDPISGHTALYWYRQSLGQGLEFLIYFQGNSAPDKSGLPSDRFSAERTGGSVSTLTIQRTQQEDSAVYLCAGIGGSGPETQYFGPGTRLLVL.

Details on this clonotype: A junction end diverges from the germline sequence, so it may reflect a read error. The rearrangement joins TRBV6-1 to TRBJ2-2, with a tentative D call TRBD1 (6 bases). The CDR3 runs 15 residues. Germline CDR1 and CDR2: MNHNS and SASEGT. The CDR3 DNA is TGTGCCAGCAGTCTCGCCGGGACAAATGGCGATGAGCTGTTCTTT. This gives the protein CASSLAGTNGDELFF.

This clonotype was detected only a few times. The rearrangement uses TRBV7-3 and TRBJ2-6; D is perhaps TRBD2 (5 bases). This CDR3 has 17 amino acids. CDR1 SGHTA and CDR2 FQGTGA come from the germline V gene. V was shortened by 1 base and J by 4 bases, with 14 bases between the two germline ends. CDR3 sequence reads: CASSLIGGSGGANVLTF. DNA for the CDR3: TGTGCCAGCAGCTTAATAGGCGGGTCGGGAGGGGCCAACGTCCTGACTTTC.

This clonotype is labeled large. The gene calls are TRBV7-6 and TRBJ2-1; 7 nucleotides align to TRBD2. The CDR3 sequence is 15 residues long. The germline V gene has CDR1 SGHVS and CDR2 FNYEAQ. The V segment lost 7 bases and the J segment 0 bases; nucleotides outside the gene matches: 6. The DNA of the CDR3 is TGTGCCAGCACCCTCCAGCGGGGCTCCTACAATGAGCAGTTCTTC. The encoded protein is CASTLQRGSYNEQFF.

By sample fraction, this clonotype is medium-sized. The chain combines TRBV6-5 with TRBJ2-1, with D unresolved. Trimming pared 0 bases from V and 8 bases from J, leaving 20 bases between. This CDR3 has 17 residues. Germline values: CDR1 MNHEY, CDR2 SVGAGI. The CDR3 nucleotides read TGTGCCAGCAGTTACTCGACTCGTTCCTTACAGTTACATGAGCAGTTCTTC. Its translation is CASSYSTRSLQLHEQFF.

This clonotype was recorded once. Likely a read error: the CDR3 ends without its conserved phenylalanine or tryptophan. The DNA is omitted, as the CDR3 cannot be located on it reliably, and the CDR3 follows TCRdb's listing. CDR3: CASSSLAGGFEESQFL. The rearrangement joins TRBV7-7 to TRBJ2-5; TRBD2, as called in the table, went unchecked against the DNA. CDR1 is SSHAT, CDR2 FNYEAQ, per germline (reference sequence). The CDR3 is 16 amino acids long, termini counted.

Turning to this clonotype: Given a much more abundant clone one base away, this may be a read error. This sequence joins TRBV19 and TRBJ2-1; tentative D call: TRBD2 (5 bases). This CDR3 has 15 residues. CDR1 LNHDA and CDR2 SQIVND come from the germline V gene (reference sequence). V was cut by 3 bases and J by 10 bases, with 19 bases left in between. DNA for the CDR3: TGTGCCAGTAGTATTGGGGAACTAGGACGCTACGAGCAGTTCTTC. This translates into CASSIGELGRYEQFF.

The rearrangement uses TRBV7-8 and TRBJ2-3; 10 bases line up with TRBD2. The J call may not be correct, given that the DNA end is closer to TRBJ2-7. Germline values: CDR1 SGHVS, CDR2 FQNEAQ. The CDR3 is made up of 16 amino acids. CDR3 DNA: TGTGCCAGCAGCCACAAGCGGGGGGGTACCACAGATATGCAGTACTTC. Protein: CASSHKRGGTTDMQYF.

In regard to this clonotype: An end of the junction differs from the germline gene, which may be a read error. The chain recombines TRBV6-1 with TRBJ2-5, with D perhaps assigned TRBD1 or TRBD2 (6 bases each). The CDR3 has 16 residues. Germline loops: CDR1 MNHNS, CDR2 SASEGT. The CDR3 region is CASGGPGGRDPETQYF. CDR3 nucleotide sequence: TGTGCCAGCGGGGGGCCCGGGGGCCGTGACCCAGAGACGCAGTATTTC.

This clonotype is termed medium-sized. Germline and junction disagree at one end, which may indicate a read error. The chain joins TRBV7-7 to TRBJ2-1; 11 bases agree with TRBD2. The CDR3 loop spans 15 amino acids. Germline V CDR1 and CDR2: SSHAT, FNYEAQ (reference sequence). CDR3 residues: CASSFSGGAGDEQFF. CDR3 bases: TGTGCTAGCAGCTTTAGCGGGGGGGCCGGGGATGAGCAGTTCTTC.